This passage covers 14 T cell receptor beta chains from one sample sequenced in a study of T cells in Graves' hyperthyroidism and ophthalmopathy (dated by TCRdb to about 2019). The library was made by multiplex PCR. TCRdb shows the sequencer as Illumina HiSeq 2000. The TCR beta CDR3 regions were amplified from RNA transcripts. The TCR CDR3 was subjected to a first round of RT-PCR using the HTBI primer set and the Qiagen OneStep RT-PCR kit. Using fastp at Q25 and MiXCR, TCRdb reprocessed the public reads and kept productive beta chains. One record per CDR3 amino acid sequence lists the most common genes and DNA. In all, the sample holds some 300,000 distinct CDR3 sequences, and roughly 15% of those were seen once. Roughly 33% of the sample goes to the ten largest clones. Material: blood. All receptors come from a man aged 25 to 45 with Graves' hyperthyroidism.

This clonotype was counted only a few times. The gene calls are TRBV24-1 and TRBJ2-1; no clear D gene. The length of the CDR3 is 17 residues. Germline V gives CDR1 KGHDR, CDR2 SFDVKD. Trimming removed 4 bases at V and 0 bases at J, with 15 bases between. The CDR3: CATSDPFQESSYNEQFF. The CDR3 bases are TGTGCCACCAGTGACCCCTTCCAAGAGAGCTCCTACAATGAGCAGTTCTTC.

This clonotype came up a few times. This sequence joins TRBV7-9 and TRBJ2-7; 10 bases align to TRBD1. The germline V gene has CDR1 SEHNR and CDR2 FQNEAQ (reference sequence). The CDR3 totals 15 residues. Unmatched junction bases numbered 4, after V lost 3 bases and J lost 2 bases. The CDR3 loop is CASSFPGTGAYEQYF. CDR3 nucleotide sequence: TGTGCCAGCAGCTTTCCCGGGACAGGGGCCTACGAGCAGTACTTC. Complete variable domain (other parts from reference TRBV7-9 and TRBJ2-7): DTGVSQNPRHKITKRGQNVTFRCDPISEHNRLYWYRQTLGQGPEFLTYFQNEAQLEKSRLLSDRFSAERPKGSFSTLEIQRTEQGDSAMYLCASSFPGTGAYEQYFGPGTRLTVT.

At least ten counts were recorded for this clonotype. The chain is built from TRBV30 and TRBJ1-3; TRBD1 matches 10 bases. CDR3 length: 14 amino acids. The J segment lost 7 bases and the V segment lost 7 bases, leaving 10 bases of the junction unmatched. Germline V lookup: CDR1 GTSNPN, CDR2 SVGIG (reference sequence). DNA of the CDR3: TGTGCCTCCCGGGACAGGGGACTTTTGAACACCATATATTTT. As protein: CASRDRGLLNTIYF.

The table lists this clonotype with many counts. The chain recombines TRBV18 with TRBJ1-1; 9 nucleotides match TRBD1. Germline assignment: CDR1 KGHSH and CDR2 LQKENI. This CDR3 has 14 residues. V was pared by 2 bases and J by 3 bases, with 1 base of the junction left unmatched. The CDR3 DNA reads as TGTGCCAGCTCACCAAGACAGGGGGACACTGAAGCTTTCTTT. It translates to CASSPRQGDTEAFF. The whole variable domain, remainder taken from reference TRBV18 and TRBJ1-1, is NAGVMQNPRHLVRRRGQEARLRCSPMKGHSHVYWYRQLPEEGLKFMVYLQKENIIDESGMPKERFSAEFPKEGPSILRIQQVVRGDSAAYFCASSPRQGDTEAFFGQGTRLTVV.

This clonotype was detected many times. The chain uses TRBV3-1 and TRBJ2-3, with TRBD2 matching 7 bases. The CDR3 is 14 amino acids. V shed 5 bases and J 3 bases; nucleotides not matched to a gene: 5. Looked up from germline, CDR1 is LGHDT and CDR2 is YNNKEL (reference sequence). CDR3 coding DNA: TGTGCCAGCAGCGTTCCTAGCGGAACAGATACGCAGTATTTT. Translated, it gives CASSVPSGTDTQYF.

This clonotype was counted at least ten times. CDR3 bases: TGTGCCAGCAGTTTAGACGCAGGGCACTCCTACGAGCAGTACTTC. This codes for CASSLDAGHSYEQYF. The V gene is TRBV27, the J gene TRBJ2-7; a weak D match, TRBD1 (5 bases). CDR1 and CDR2 (germline): MNHEY, SMNVEV (reference sequence). CDR3 length: 15 amino acids. Deletions cut 2 bases from V and 0 bases from J, with 11 bases between.

Of note for this clonotype: An end of the junction differs from the germline gene, which may be a read error. The chain carries TRBV6-5 and TRBJ2-2, with 14 bases aligning to TRBD2. The CDR3 has 18 amino acids. The V gene's germline CDR1 is MNHEY and CDR2 SVGAGI. CDR3 in DNA: TGTGCCAGCAGTGACTCCGGGACTAGCGGGAGAGGGACCGGGGAGCTGTTTTTT. Its protein product is CASSDSGTSGRGTGELFF.

The chain has TRBV4-2 and TRBJ2-1; D is unclear. Trimming took 4 bases from V and 8 from J, leaving 15 bases between them. The length of the CDR3 is 14 residues. CDR1 and CDR2 from the germline V gene are LGHNA and YNFKEQ. The CDR3 sequence: CASSPPIGPDEQFF. The CDR3 nucleotides are TGTGCCAGCAGCCCCCCCATCGGGCCCGATGAGCAGTTCTTC.

V is TRBV5-1 and J is TRBJ2-3; maybe TRBD2 (5 bases). CDR3 length equals 16 residues. Deletions cut 5 bases from V and 3 bases from J, with 19 bases between. CDR1 is SGHRS and CDR2 is YFSETQ in the germline V gene. In nucleotides, the CDR3 is TGCGCCAGCAGGGACCCCTCCGGGGTCCGAACAGATACGCAGTATTTT. It encodes CASRDPSGVRTDTQYF.

This clonotype has ten or more counts. The chain has TRBV10-3 and TRBJ2-3; D not resolved. This CDR3 is built from 15 residues. V gave up 10 bases and J gave up 0 bases, with 17 bases separating them. The germline V gene encodes CDR1 ENHRY and CDR2 SYGVKD. The CDR3 reads CATFPGSASTDTQYF. DNA for the CDR3: TGTGCCACCTTTCCCGGGTCCGCTAGCACAGATACGCAGTATTTT.

This clonotype has at least ten counts. J is TRBJ1-4 and V is TRBV12-3 or TRBV12-4, with 10 bases fitting TRBD1. V lost 6 bases, J lost 8 bases, and 9 bases stayed unmatched. CDR3 length equals 15 residues. CDR3 residues: CASRGWDRGREKLFF. DNA of the CDR3: TGTGCCAGCAGAGGCTGGGACAGGGGAAGGGAAAAACTGTTTTTT.

This clonotype has at least ten counts. The CDR3: CASSSGVGGEQYF. In nucleotides, the CDR3 is TGTGCCAGCAGTTCCGGAGTAGGGGGCGAGCAGTACTTC. This chain links TRBV28 with TRBJ2-7, with D perhaps TRBD1 (6 bases). Germline V gene sequence: CDR1 MDHEN, CDR2 SYDVKM. The CDR3 totals 13 residues. Between the trimmed V and J ends, which lost 4 bases and 6 bases, there was a span of 13 bases.

This clonotype has just a few counts. This chain joins TRBV10-1 and TRBJ2-1; 11 positions match TRBD2. Unmatched junction bases numbered 11, after V lost 10 bases and J lost 6 bases. Germline CDR1 reads WNHNN; CDR2 reads SYGVQD (reference sequence). This CDR3 comprises 15 residues. CDR3 sequence reads: CATSTGTSGLNEQFF. DNA of the CDR3: TGCGCCACTTCCACCGGGACTAGCGGCCTCAATGAGCAGTTCTTC.

This clonotype was found many times. This chain connects TRBV29-1 to TRBJ2-7; D is ambiguous. This CDR3 region has 12 residues. Germline loops: CDR1 SQVTM, CDR2 ANQGSEA. Here the CDR3 DNA reads TGCAGTAGAAGCCTGATTTCCTACGAGCAGTACTTC. It yields the protein CSRSLISYEQYF.